The present TCR beta chain was sequenced within a study of blood T cell repertoires in COVID-19. Study-level information: Acute and convalescent COVID-19 specimens originated in the United States, Italy and Spain. Nucleic acid was either cDNA or gDNA, and it came from T cells, B-cell-depleted T cells, or PBMCs.

Original handling: Amplifying reference gene primers gave estimates of nucleated cell counts. This table comes from immunoSEQ multiplex PCR, and its TCRdb copy is limited to in-frame clones, with some not included. D and trimming come from the DNA, and the V and J calls and clone size come from that table. The sample carries under 250,000 clones, roughly four fifths recorded once. This CDR3 spans 15 amino acids. Germline CDR1 and CDR2: SGHRS and YFSETQ. V shed 2 bases, J shed 3 bases, and the junction held 2 bases outside the gene matches. The J gene is TRBJ2-1, the V gene TRBV5-1; TRBD2 matches at 10 bases. This TCR was recovered from a woman in her 70s with acute or convalescent COVID-19. Sequenced: peripheral blood. CDR3 sequence (DNA): TGCGCCAGCAGCTTAACTAGCGGGGACTACAATGAGCAGTTCTTC. Residues: CASSLTSGDYNEQFF.